This T cell receptor beta chain was sequenced for a study of blood T cell repertoires in COVID-19. Turning to the study itself: Whether acute or convalescent, the COVID-19 samples came from the United States, Italy and Spain.

Source study methods: It was from reference gene primer amplification that nucleated cell counts were estimated. Sequencing used immunoSEQ multiplex PCR; TCRdb keeps in-frame clones, though not all of them. Clone size and V and J calls were adopted from that table, with D and trimming inferred from the DNA. The sample carries 140,000 to 150,000 clones, around four fifths recorded once. The CDR3 is 14 amino acids. Germline V gene lookup returns CDR1 SGHRS and CDR2 YFSETQ. V was trimmed by 4 bases and J by 2 bases, leaving 12 bases between them. This sequence originates from a woman between 45 and 60 years old who had recovered from COVID-19. The chain uses TRBV5-1 and TRBJ2-5, with D perhaps matching TRBD2 (7 bases). The material sequenced was PBMCs or T cells enriched from blood (not recorded which). DNA for the CDR3: TGCGCCAGCAGCGGGGAGGGACATCAAGAGACCCAGTACTTC. Translation: CASSGEGHQETQYF. The full variable domain, rest sourced from reference TRBV5-1 and TRBJ2-5, is KAGVTQTPRYLIKTRGQQVTLSCSPISGHRSVSWYQQTPGQGLQFLFEYFSETQRNKGNFPGRFSGRQFSNSRSEMNVSTLELGDSALYLCASSGEGHQETQYFGPGTRLLVL.